Sequencing of this TCR beta chain was carried out in a study of metastatic and nonmetastatic thyroid tumors. CDR1 is DFQATT and CDR2 is SNEGSKA in the germline V gene (reference sequence). The germline V and J ends were trimmed by 6 bases and 11 bases, with 20 bases remaining between them. The CDR3 spans 13 residues. With MiXCR, TCRdb reprocessed the PCR reads. The sample has a few thousand clones, 20% to 25% seen once. In this sample, this clone turned up many times. Before thyroid surgery, none of the patients had received any treatment. The chain employs TRBV20-1 and TRBJ2-1; D gene ambiguous. The TCR sequence derives from a male donor with papillary thyroid cancer or a benign thyroid nodule (not recorded which). Some clones in this sample may be carry-over from other donors' samples. The sequenced sample consisted of tumor tissue. Here the CDR3 reads CSAVTEGALQQFF. CDR3 nucleotide sequence: TGCAGTGCCGTCACAGAAGGAGCCTTGCAGCAGTTCTTC.